This record covers a single TCR beta chain. This clone's antigen is unknown. Base qualities are missing; no much larger clone stands one base away. The label giving this sample's time point can be read as: baseline before first vaccination. Vaccinee samples came from UK trials COV001 and COV002, including a single-blind randomized controlled phase 2/3 trial of AZD1222 (ChAdOx1 nCoV-19) in healthy adults. For TCRbeta chain sequencing, PBMC samples from trial participants were taken at day 0 and at day 28 after the second dose. The data derive from a study of T cell responses to AZD1222 COVID-19 vaccine (TCRdb year 2021). As for the study more broadly: Because spike-specific TCR depth and breadth did not differ between the two schedules, AZD1222 recipients who got a second dose at roughly 4 weeks were pooled with those who got a second dose at roughly 12 weeks. A total of about 230 trial participants underwent TCR sequencing, of whom some 210 received two doses of AZD1222 and roughly 25 received two doses of the MenACWY control vaccine. Enrollment into the trials was organized by age into subgroups of 18-55, 56-69 and 70-plus years, and those subgroups contained roughly 140, 27 and 60 TCR-sequenced participants, respectively. Study-wide conclusions, independent of this receptor: After two AZD1222 doses, both the breadth and the depth of spike-specific TCRs were significantly higher than at day 0 and than in MenACWY recipients. No day 14 peak-response samples were available, so repertoires were characterized only after the peak T cell response. Reportedly, almost half of the unique spike-specific TCRs recognized epitopes lying outside the regions that are mutated in the B.1.351 and B.1.1.7 variants. The vaccine-associated CD4 TCRs covered the entire spike protein, and the dominant responses fell in regions 160-218 and 743-854. Conclusions about previously exposed vaccinees are limited because only 6 or 7 AZD1222 recipients were SARS-CoV-2 seropositive at baseline. The 56-69-year group was small, and its depth increase did not reach significance, likely because of low power. Participants were mostly white British, with more females than males. The authors suggested clonal diversity may have been underestimated.

The CDR3 regions of human TCRbeta chains were subjected to immunosequencing. As for the authors' bioinformatics: TCRs in the repertoires were matched against a reference library of SARS-CoV-2-specific TCRs that had been generated with the MIRA antigen-specificity platform. Breadth was defined as the fraction of unique TCRs that were SARS-CoV-2-associated. Depth was defined as the fraction of total T cells that were SARS-CoV-2-associated. Using the MIRA data, every spike-specific TCR was mapped to the spike region that the TCR reacted to and assigned to either a CD4 or a CD8 class. Log10-transformed breadth and depth values were compared by one-way ANOVA with Sidak's multiple comparisons tests. TCRdb stores this immuneACCESS table with in-frame sequences only. Part of the clones is absent; in the studies checked, under half of the shortfall reflects unresolved V genes, and no reason is known for the rest. The DNA gave D and trimming, while V, J and clone size come from that table. This sample has 140,000 to 150,000 clones in its table, and around nine tenths of those were observed once. The ten most abundant clones make up around 1.7% of the sample.

The germline V gene yields MGHRA for CDR1 and YSYEKL for CDR2. The CDR3 runs 14 amino acids, cysteine and phenylalanine included. Here the CDR3 DNA is all that survives: 42 bases in frame from base 1. V and J lose 2 bases and 7 bases, and a span of 11 bases separates them. The TCR originated in an adult in good health. Material: peripheral blood, obtained on day 0 of AZD1222 vaccination. The chain joins TRBV4-1 to TRBJ1-4, with the D gene not confidently named. This receptor has the CDR3 CASSQTGVFEKLFF. The DNA reads as follows: TGCGCCAGCAGCCAAACCGGGGTCTTTGAAAAACTGTTTTTT.